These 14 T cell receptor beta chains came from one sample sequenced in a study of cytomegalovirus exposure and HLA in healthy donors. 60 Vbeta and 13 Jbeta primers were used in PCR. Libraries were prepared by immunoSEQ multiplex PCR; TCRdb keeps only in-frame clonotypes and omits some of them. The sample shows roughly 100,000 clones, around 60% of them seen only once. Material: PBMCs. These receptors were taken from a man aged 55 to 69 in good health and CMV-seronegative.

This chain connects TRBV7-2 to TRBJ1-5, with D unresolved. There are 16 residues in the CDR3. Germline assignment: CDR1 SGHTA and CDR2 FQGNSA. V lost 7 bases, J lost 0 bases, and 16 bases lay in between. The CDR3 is CASTLEYYDSNQPQHF. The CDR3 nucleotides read TGTGCCAGCACCCTAGAGTACTATGATAGCAATCAGCCCCAGCATTTT.

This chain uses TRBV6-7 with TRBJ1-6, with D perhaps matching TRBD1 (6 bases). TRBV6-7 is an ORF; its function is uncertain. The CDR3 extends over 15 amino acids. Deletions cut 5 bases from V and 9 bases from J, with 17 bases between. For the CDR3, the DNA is TGTGCCAGCAGTGCTTACAGGGATTACGGTTCACCCCTCCACTTT. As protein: CASSAYRDYGSPLHF.

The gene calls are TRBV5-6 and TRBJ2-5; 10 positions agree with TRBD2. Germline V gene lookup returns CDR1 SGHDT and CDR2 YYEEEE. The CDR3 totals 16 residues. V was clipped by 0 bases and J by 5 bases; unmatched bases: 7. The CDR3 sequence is CASSLVPSGGWETQYF. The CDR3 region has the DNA TGTGCCAGCAGCTTGGTTCCTAGCGGGGGTTGGGAGACCCAGTACTTC.

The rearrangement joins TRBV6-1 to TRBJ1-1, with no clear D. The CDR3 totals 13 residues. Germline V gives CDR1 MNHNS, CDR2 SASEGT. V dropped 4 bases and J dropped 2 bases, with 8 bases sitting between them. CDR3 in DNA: TGTGCCAGCAGTGTAGGGAGTAACACTGAAGCTTTCTTT. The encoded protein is CASSVGSNTEAFF.

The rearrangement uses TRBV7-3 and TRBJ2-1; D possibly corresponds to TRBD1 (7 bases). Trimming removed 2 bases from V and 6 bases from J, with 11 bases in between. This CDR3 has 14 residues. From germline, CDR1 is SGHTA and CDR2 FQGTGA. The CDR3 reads CASSLDREVNEQFF. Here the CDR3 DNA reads TGTGCCAGCAGCTTAGACAGGGAGGTCAATGAGCAGTTCTTC. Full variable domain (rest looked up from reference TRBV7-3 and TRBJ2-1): GAGVSQTPSNKVTEKGKYVELRCDPISGHTALYWYRQSLGQGPEFLIYFQGTGAADDSGLPNDRFFAVRPEGSVSTLKIQRTERGDSAVYLCASSLDREVNEQFFGPGTRLTVL.

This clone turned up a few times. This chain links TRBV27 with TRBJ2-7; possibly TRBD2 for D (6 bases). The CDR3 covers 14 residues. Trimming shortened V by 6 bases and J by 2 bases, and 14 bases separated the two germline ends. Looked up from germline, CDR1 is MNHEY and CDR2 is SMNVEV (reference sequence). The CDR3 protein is CASSRSGSAYEQYF. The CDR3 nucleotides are TGTGCCAGCAGCCGTAGCGGATCCGCCTACGAGCAGTACTTC.

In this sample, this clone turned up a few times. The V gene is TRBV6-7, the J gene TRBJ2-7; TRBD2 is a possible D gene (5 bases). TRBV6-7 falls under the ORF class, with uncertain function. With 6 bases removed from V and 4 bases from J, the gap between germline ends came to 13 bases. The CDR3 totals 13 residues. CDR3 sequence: CASRPSSTYEQYF. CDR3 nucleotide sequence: TGTGCCAGCAGGCCCTCTAGCACGTACGAGCAGTACTTC.

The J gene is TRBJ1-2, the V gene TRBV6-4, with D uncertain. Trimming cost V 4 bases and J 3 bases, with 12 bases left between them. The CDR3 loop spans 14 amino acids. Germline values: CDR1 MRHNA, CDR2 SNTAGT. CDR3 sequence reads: CASSVESGHYGYTF. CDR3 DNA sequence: TGTGCCAGCAGTGTCGAATCAGGCCACTATGGCTACACCTTC.

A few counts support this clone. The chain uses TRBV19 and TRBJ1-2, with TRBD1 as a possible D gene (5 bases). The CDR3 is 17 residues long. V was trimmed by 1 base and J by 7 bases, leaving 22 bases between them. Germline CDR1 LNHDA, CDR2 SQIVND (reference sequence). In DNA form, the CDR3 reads TGTGCCAGTAGTATAGTGGCCAGGCCGGGGGGTATGAGTGGCTACACCTTC. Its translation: CASSIVARPGGMSGYTF.

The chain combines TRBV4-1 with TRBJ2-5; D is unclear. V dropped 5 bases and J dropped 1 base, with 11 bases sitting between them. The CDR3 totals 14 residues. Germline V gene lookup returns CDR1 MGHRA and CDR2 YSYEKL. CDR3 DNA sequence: TGCGCCAGCAGCACCTACAGCCGCCAAGAGACCCAGTACTTC. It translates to CASSTYSRQETQYF.

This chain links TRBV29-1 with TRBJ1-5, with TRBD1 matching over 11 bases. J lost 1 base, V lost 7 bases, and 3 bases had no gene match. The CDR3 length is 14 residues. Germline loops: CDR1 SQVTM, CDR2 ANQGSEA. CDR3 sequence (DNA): TGCAGCGCAGGACAGGGGGCAAGCAATCAGCCCCAGCATTTT. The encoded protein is CSAGQGASNQPQHF.

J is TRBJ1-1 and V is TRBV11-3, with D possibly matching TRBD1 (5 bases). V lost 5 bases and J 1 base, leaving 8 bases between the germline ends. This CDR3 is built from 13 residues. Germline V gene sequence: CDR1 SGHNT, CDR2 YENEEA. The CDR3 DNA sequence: TGTGCCAGCAGCCTCGGACAGAACACTGAAGCTTTCTTT. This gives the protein CASSLGQNTEAFF.

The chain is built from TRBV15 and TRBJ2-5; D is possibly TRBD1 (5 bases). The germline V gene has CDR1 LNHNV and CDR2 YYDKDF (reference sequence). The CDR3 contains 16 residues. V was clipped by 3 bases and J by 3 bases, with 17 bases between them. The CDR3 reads CATSRFQGPAEETQYF. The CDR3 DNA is TGTGCCACCAGCAGGTTTCAGGGCCCGGCGGAAGAGACCCAGTACTTC. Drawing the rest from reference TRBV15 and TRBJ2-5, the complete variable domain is DAMVIQNPRYQVTQFGKPVTLSCSQTLNHNVMYWYQQKSSQAPKLLFHYYDKDFNNEADTPDNFQSRRPNTSFCFLDIRSPGLGDTAMYLCATSRFQGPAEETQYFGPGTRLLVL.

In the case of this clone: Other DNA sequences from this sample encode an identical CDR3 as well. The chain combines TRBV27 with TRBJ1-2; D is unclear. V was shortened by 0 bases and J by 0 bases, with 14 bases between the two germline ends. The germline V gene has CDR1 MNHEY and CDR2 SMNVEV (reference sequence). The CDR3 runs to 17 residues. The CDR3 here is CASSLSWITGSNYGYTF. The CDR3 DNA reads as TGTGCCAGCAGTTTATCCTGGATTACGGGATCTAACTATGGCTACACCTTC.